The clone carrying this T cell receptor (beta chain) was seen ten or more times. The target antigen is unknown. This record belongs to a study of blood T cells in healthy people across ages. Study-wide results and caveats: For the donors, CMV status was unknown and possibly confounded expanded clonotype changes.

Together with a sample-barcoded 5' primer, a J-beta primer mix was included in a second PCR lasting about 6 to 11 cycles. TCRdb itself ran the 5' RACE reads through MiXCR, one entry per CDR3 protein. The sample has hundreds of thousands of distinct CDR3 sequences, approximately 48% seen once. Germline CDR1 and CDR2: SNHLY and FYNNEI. V shed 5 bases, J shed 5 bases, and the junction held 7 bases outside the gene matches. The CDR3 sequence is 14 residues long. The sample taken for sequencing was blood. The sequence derives from a man aged 55 to 70 in good health. The chain is built from TRBV2 and TRBJ2-5, with 8 bases fitting TRBD2. CDR3 nucleotides: TGTGCCAGCAGTCCCGGACTAGCATTTGAGACCCAGTACTTC. Translating gives CASSPGLAFETQYF.